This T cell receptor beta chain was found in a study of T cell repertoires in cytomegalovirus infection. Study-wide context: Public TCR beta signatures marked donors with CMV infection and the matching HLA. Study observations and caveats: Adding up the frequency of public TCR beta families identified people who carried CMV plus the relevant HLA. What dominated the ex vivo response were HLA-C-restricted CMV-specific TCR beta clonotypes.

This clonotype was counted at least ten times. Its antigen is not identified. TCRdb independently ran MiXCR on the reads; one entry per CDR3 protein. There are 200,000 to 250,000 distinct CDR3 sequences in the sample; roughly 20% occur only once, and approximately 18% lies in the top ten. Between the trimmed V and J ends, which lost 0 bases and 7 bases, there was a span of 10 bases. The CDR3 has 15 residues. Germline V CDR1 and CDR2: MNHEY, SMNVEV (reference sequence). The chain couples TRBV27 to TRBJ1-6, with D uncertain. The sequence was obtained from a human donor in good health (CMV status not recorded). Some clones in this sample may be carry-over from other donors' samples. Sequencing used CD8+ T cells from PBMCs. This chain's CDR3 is CASSLSVVGNSPLHF. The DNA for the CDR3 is TGTGCCAGCAGTTTATCGGTGGTCGGGAATTCACCCCTCCACTTT.